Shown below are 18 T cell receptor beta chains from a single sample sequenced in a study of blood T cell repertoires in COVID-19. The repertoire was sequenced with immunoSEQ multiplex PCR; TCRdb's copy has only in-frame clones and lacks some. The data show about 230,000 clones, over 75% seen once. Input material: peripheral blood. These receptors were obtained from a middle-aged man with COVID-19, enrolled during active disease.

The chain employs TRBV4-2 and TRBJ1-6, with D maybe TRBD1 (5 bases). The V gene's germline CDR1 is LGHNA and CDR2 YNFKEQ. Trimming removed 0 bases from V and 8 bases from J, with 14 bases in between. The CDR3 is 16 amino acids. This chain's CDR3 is CASSQDSDMQDSPLHF. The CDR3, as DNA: TGTGCCAGCAGCCAAGATTCGGACATGCAGGATTCACCCCTCCACTTT.

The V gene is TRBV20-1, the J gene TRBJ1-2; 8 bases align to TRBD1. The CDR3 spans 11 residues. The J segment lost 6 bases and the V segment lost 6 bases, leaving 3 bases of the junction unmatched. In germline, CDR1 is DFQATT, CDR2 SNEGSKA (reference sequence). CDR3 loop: CSARTGNGYTF. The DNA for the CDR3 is TGCAGTGCCCGGACAGGGAATGGCTACACCTTC.

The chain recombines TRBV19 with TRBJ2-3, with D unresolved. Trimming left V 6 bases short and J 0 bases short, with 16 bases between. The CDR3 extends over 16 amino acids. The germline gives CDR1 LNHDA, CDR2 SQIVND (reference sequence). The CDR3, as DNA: TGTGCCAGTAGGAAAACACATCCCTCTAGCACAGATACGCAGTATTTT. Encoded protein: CASRKTHPSSTDTQYF.

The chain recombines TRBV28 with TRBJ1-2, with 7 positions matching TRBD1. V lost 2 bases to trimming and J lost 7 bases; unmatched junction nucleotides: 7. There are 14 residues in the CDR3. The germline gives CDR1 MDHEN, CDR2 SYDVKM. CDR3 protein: CASSLQGGRIGYTF. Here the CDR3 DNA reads TGTGCCAGCAGTTTACAGGGGGGCAGAATTGGCTACACCTTC.

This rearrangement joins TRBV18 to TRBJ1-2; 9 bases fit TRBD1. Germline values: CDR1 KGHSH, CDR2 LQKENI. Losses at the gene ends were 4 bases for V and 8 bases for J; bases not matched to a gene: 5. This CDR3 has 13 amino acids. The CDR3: CASSQGQGGGYTF. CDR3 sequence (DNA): TGTGCCAGCTCACAGGGACAGGGTGGCGGCTACACCTTC.

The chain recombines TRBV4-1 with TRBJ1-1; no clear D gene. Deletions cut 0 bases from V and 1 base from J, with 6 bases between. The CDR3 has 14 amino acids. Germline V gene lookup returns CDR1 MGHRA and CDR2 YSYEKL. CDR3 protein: CASSQDRRNTEAFF. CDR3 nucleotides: TGCGCCAGCAGCCAAGATCGGAGGAACACTGAAGCTTTCTTT.

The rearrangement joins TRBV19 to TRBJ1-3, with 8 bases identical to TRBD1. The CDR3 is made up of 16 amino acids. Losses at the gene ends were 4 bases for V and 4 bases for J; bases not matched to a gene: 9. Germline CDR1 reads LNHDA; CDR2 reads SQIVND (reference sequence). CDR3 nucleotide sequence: TGTGCCAGTAGTAGACACAGGGGGTTTTTCGGAAACACCATATATTTT. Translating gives CASSRHRGFFGNTIYF.

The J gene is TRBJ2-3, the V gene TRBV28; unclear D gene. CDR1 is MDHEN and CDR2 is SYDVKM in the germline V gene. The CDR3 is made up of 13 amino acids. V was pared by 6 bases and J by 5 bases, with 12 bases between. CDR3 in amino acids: CASSNVPGDTQYF. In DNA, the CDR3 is TGTGCCAGCAGCAACGTTCCCGGAGATACGCAGTATTTT.

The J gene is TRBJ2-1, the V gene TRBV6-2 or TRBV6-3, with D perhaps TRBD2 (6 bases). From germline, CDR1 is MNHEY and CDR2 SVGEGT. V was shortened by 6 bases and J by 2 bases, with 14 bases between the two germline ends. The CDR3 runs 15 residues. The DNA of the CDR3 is TGTGCCAGCAGCCGCCCGGGGGTCCCCTACAATGAGCAGTTCTTC. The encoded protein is CASSRPGVPYNEQFF.

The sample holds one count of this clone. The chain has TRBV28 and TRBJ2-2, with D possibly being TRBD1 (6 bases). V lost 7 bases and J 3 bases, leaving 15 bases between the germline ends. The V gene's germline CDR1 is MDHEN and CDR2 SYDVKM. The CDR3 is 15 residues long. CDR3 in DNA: TGTGCCAGCATCCCAGGGGCGCTGTACACCGGGGAGCTGTTTTTT. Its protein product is CASIPGALYTGELFF.

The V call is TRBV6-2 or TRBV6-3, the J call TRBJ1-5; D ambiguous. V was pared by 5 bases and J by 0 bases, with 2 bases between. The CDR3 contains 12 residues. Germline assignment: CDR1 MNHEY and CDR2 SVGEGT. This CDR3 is CASSRSNQPQHF. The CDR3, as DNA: TGTGCCAGCAGTCGTAGCAATCAGCCCCAGCATTTT.

The CDR3 nucleotides are TGTGCCAGCAACCGGGACAGGGTAGGTGAGCAGTACTTC. It codes for CASNRDRVGEQYF. The J gene is TRBJ2-7, the V gene TRBV2; 9 bases align to TRBD1. The junction had 8 bases not matched to a gene; V was cut back by 7 bases and J by 7 bases. This CDR3 comprises 13 residues. Germline CDR1 SNHLY, CDR2 FYNNEI.

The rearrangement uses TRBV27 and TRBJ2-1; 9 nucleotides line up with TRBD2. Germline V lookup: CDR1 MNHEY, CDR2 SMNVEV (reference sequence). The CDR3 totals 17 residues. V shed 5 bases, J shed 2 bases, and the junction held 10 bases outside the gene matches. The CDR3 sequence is CASSPQDAGGPYNEQFF. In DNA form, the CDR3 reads TGTGCCAGCAGTCCCCAAGATGCGGGGGGGCCCTACAATGAGCAGTTCTTC.

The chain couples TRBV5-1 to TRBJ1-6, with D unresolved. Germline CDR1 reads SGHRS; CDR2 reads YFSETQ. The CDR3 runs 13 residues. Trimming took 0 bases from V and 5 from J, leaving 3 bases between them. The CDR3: CASSLVNNSPLHF. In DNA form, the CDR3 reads TGCGCCAGCAGCTTGGTTAATAATTCACCCCTCCACTTT. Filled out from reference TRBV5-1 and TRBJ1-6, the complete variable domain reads KAGVTQTPRYLIKTRGQQVTLSCSPISGHRSVSWYQQTPGQGLQFLFEYFSETQRNKGNFPGRFSGRQFSNSRSEMNVSTLELGDSALYLCASSLVNNSPLHFGNGTRLTVT.

The CDR3 DNA reads TGTGCCAGCAGCTTAAGCCTCCCCGGGACACCGGGGGAGCAGTACTTC. It is translated as CASSLSLPGTPGEQYF. The V call is TRBV11-2, the J call TRBJ2-7; TRBD1 might be the D (6 bases). V lost 2 bases and J lost 7, with 21 bases in between. The CDR3 spans 16 residues. CDR1 and CDR2 (germline): SGHAT, FQNNGV.

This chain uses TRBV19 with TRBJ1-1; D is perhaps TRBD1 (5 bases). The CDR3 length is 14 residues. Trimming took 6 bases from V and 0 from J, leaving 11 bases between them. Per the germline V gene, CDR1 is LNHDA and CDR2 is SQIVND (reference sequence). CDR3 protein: CASSATDLNTEAFF. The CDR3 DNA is TGTGCCAGTAGCGCGACAGACTTGAACACTGAAGCTTTCTTT.

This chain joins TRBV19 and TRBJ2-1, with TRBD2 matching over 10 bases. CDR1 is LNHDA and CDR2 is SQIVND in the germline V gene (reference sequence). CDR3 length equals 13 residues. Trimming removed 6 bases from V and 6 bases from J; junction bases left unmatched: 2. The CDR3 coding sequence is TGTGCCAGTAGCTGGACTAGCGGCAATGAGCAGTTCTTC. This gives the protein CASSWTSGNEQFF. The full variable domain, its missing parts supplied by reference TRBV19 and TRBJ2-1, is DGGITQSPKYLFRKEGQNVTLSCEQNLNHDAMYWYRQDPGQGLRLIYYSQIVNDFQKGDIAEGYSVSREKKESFPLTVTSAQKNPTAFYLCASSWTSGNEQFFGPGTRLTVL.

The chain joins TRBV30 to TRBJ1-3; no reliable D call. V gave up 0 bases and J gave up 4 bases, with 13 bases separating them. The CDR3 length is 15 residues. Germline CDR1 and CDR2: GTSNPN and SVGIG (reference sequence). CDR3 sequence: CAWSVGGKLGNTIYF. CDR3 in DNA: TGTGCCTGGAGTGTAGGAGGGAAACTCGGAAACACCATATATTTT.